These 14 T cell receptor beta chains were all obtained from the same sample, sequenced in a study of blood T cell repertoires in COVID-19. Method: immunoSEQ multiplex PCR; TCRdb's copy keeps in-frame clones and lacks some. The table shows more than 95,000 clones, with approximately 90% occurring only once. The sample consisted of peripheral blood. Receptors were obtained from a woman aged 80 or over in a cohort sampled during active COVID-19.

The chain has TRBV18 and TRBJ2-5; D gene uncertain. The CDR3 length is 13 residues. V was pared by 0 bases and J by 4 bases, with 6 bases between. CDR1 and CDR2 (germline): KGHSH, LQKENI. The CDR3: CASSPPIGETQYF. The CDR3 nucleotides are TGTGCCAGCTCACCACCGATCGGAGAGACCCAGTACTTC.

This chain links TRBV10-2 with TRBJ2-1; 7 nucleotides agree with TRBD2. This CDR3 comprises 15 residues. Germline assignment: CDR1 WSHSY and CDR2 SAAADI. The V and J ends lost 9 bases and 0 bases, in that order; junction bases with no gene match: 8. The CDR3 sequence is CASGGGKGSYNEQFF. In DNA form, the CDR3 reads TGCGCCAGTGGGGGGGGTAAAGGCTCCTACAATGAGCAGTTCTTC.

V and J are TRBV5-1 and TRBJ1-2; unclear D gene. CDR3 length equals 15 residues. Germline V gene sequence: CDR1 SGHRS, CDR2 YFSETQ. V was clipped by 0 bases and J by 6 bases, with 15 bases between them. This CDR3 reads CASSLALGGFDGYTF. The DNA of the CDR3 is TGCGCCAGCAGCTTGGCCTTGGGAGGGTTCGATGGCTACACCTTC.

This rearrangement joins TRBV7-3 to TRBJ2-1; maybe TRBD1 (5 bases). The length of the CDR3 is 15 residues. Trimming shortened V by 2 bases and J by 4 bases, and 12 bases separated the two germline ends. CDR1 is SGHTA, CDR2 FQGTGA, per germline. This CDR3 is CASSLGQGGYNEQFF. The CDR3 DNA is TGTGCCAGCAGCTTAGGGCAGGGCGGATACAATGAGCAGTTCTTC. The full variable domain, its missing parts supplied by reference TRBV7-3 and TRBJ2-1, is GAGVSQTPSNKVTEKGKYVELRCDPISGHTALYWYRQSLGQGPEFLIYFQGTGAADDSGLPNDRFFAVRPEGSVSTLKIQRTERGDSAVYLCASSLGQGGYNEQFFGPGTRLTVL.

The chain employs TRBV6-2 or TRBV6-3 and TRBJ2-2; 8 nucleotides match TRBD1. The germline CDR1 and CDR2 sequences are MNHEY and SVGEGT. V was clipped by 5 bases and J by 5 bases; unmatched bases: 7. The length of the CDR3 is 15 residues. The DNA of the CDR3 is TGTGCCAGCAGTCCAGAGACAGGGGTAACCGGGGAGCTGTTTTTT. Translating it yields CASSPETGVTGELFF.

The genes are TRBV27 and TRBJ1-3; D is undetermined. CDR3 length: 13 amino acids. CDR1 is MNHEY, CDR2 SMNVEV, per germline (reference sequence). Between the trimmed V and J ends, which lost 4 bases and 0 bases, there was a span of 4 bases. The CDR3 protein is CASSSFSGNTIYF. Here the CDR3 DNA reads TGTGCCAGCAGTTCCTTCTCTGGAAACACCATATATTTT.

V gene TRBV4-2 combines with J gene TRBJ2-3, with D maybe TRBD2 (6 bases). The CDR3 is 17 amino acids. CDR1 LGHNA and CDR2 YNFKEQ come from the germline V gene. Trimming cost V 3 bases and J 0 bases, with 16 bases left between them. The CDR3 bases are TGTGCCAGCAGCCAGGATACTAGCACAGGAAGCACAGATACGCAGTATTTT. Translated: CASSQDTSTGSTDTQYF.

This sequence joins TRBV3-1 (or the pseudogene TRBV3-2) and TRBJ1-2; D is unclear. The CDR3 length is 13 residues. Germline V gives CDR1 LGHDT, CDR2 YNNKEL (reference sequence). With 1 base removed from V and 8 bases from J, the gap between germline ends came to 11 bases. CDR3 nucleotide sequence: TGTGCCAGCAGCCAAGGGCCCCCGGGGGGCTACACCTTC. The encoded protein is CASSQGPPGGYTF.

The genes are TRBV7-2 and TRBJ2-7; 11 bases fit TRBD2. The CDR3 totals 17 residues. Per the germline V gene, CDR1 is SGHTA and CDR2 is FQGNSA. The V and J ends lost 5 bases and 8 bases, in that order; junction bases with no gene match: 17. The DNA for the CDR3 is TGTGCCAGCAGCAAAACCGGGACTAGCGGAGTTGGAATGAAGCAGTACTTC. It specifies CASSKTGTSGVGMKQYF. The full variable domain, rest sourced from reference TRBV7-2 and TRBJ2-7, is GAGVSQSPSNKVTEKGKDVELRCDPISGHTALYWYRQSLGQGLEFLIYFQGNSAPDKSGLPSDRFSAERTGGSVSTLTIQRTQQEDSAVYLCASSKTGTSGVGMKQYFGPGTRLTVT.

The rearrangement joins TRBV7-2 to TRBJ1-1, with 7 bases matching TRBD1. Trimming removed 6 bases from V and 7 bases from J; junction bases left unmatched: 14. The CDR3 runs 15 residues. In germline, CDR1 is SGHTA, CDR2 FQGNSA. In DNA, the CDR3 is TGTGCCAGCAGTCATAACAACGACAGGGCAGGTGAAGCTTTCTTT. This gives the protein CASSHNNDRAGEAFF.

The chain uses TRBV5-1 and TRBJ2-5; D is unclear. V was cut by 0 bases and J by 4 bases, with 10 bases left in between. The germline V gene encodes CDR1 SGHRS and CDR2 YFSETQ. This CDR3 has 14 residues. The CDR3 is CASSLADLGETQYF. DNA of the CDR3: TGCGCCAGCAGCTTGGCCGACTTGGGAGAGACCCAGTACTTC.

V and J are TRBV24-1 and TRBJ2-1; possibly TRBD1 for D (5 bases). Trimming pared 4 bases from V and 8 bases from J, leaving 14 bases between. The germline V gene encodes CDR1 KGHDR and CDR2 SFDVKD. This CDR3 contains 14 residues. CDR3 DNA sequence: TGTGCCACCAGTGACTTACAGGTTTCCGATGAGCAGTTCTTC. Its translation: CATSDLQVSDEQFF.

The genes are TRBV6-1 and TRBJ2-1; D unclear. Germline CDR1 is MNHNS and CDR2 is SASEGT. The germline V and J ends were trimmed by 0 bases and 9 bases, with 6 bases remaining between them. CDR3 length: 12 amino acids. The CDR3 region has the DNA TGTGCCAGCAGTGAAGCGTTCGGTGAGCAGTTCTTC. It translates to CASSEAFGEQFF.

The chain has TRBV9 and TRBJ2-3; 8 bases are shared with TRBD2. Trimming at V came to 3 bases and at J to 4 bases, leaving 1 base not matched to a gene. Germline V lookup: CDR1 SGDLS, CDR2 YYNGEE. This CDR3 has 13 amino acids. The CDR3 nucleotides are TGTGCCAGCAGCGGGGGACTAGCAGATACGCAGTATTTT. Its protein is CASSGGLADTQYF.